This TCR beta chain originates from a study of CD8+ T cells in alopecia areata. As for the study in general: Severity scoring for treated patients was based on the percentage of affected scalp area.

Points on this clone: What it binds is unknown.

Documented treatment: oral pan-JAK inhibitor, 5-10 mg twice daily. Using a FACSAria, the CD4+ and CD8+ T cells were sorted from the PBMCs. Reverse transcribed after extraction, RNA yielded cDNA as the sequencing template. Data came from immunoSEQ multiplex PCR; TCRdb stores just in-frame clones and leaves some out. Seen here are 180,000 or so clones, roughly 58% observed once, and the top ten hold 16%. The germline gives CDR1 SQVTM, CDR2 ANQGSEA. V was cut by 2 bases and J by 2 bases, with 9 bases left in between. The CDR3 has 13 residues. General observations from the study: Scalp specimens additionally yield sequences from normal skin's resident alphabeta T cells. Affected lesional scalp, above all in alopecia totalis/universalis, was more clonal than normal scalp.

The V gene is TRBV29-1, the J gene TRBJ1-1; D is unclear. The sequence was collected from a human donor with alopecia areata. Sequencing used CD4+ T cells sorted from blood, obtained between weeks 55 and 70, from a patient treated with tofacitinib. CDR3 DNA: TGCAGCGTTGAACGGCAACCTAACACTGAAGCTTTCTTT. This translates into CSVERQPNTEAFF.